This T cell receptor (beta chain) was profiled in a study of glioma-infiltrating T cells. The junction had 6 bases not matched to a gene; V was cut back by 6 bases and J by 6 bases. Germline CDR1 is MDHEN and CDR2 is SYDVKM. CDR3 length equals 14 residues. Amplification of TCR alpha and beta CDR3 regions from RNA used iRepertoire nested multiplex PCR. Each CDR3 protein gets one entry after TCRdb re-called the multiplex PCR reads with MiXCR. This table has around 100,000 distinct CDR3 sequences, about 30% appearing once. Points on this clonotype: A much bigger clone sits one base away, suggesting this may be a read error.

This rearrangement joins TRBV28 to TRBJ1-5, with 9 positions matching TRBD1. This receptor was taken from a human donor with low-grade glioma or glioblastoma, undergoing nonglioma brain surgery, or in good health (not recorded which). The sequenced sample was glioma tissue, nonneoplastic brain tissue, or PBMCs (not recorded which). CDR3 nucleotides: TGTGCCAGCAGCAAGGGACAGGGATCTCAGCCCCAGCATTTT. It yields the protein CASSKGQGSQPQHF.